This is a list of T cell receptor beta chains from one sample in a study of response to subunit inactivated influenza vaccine. TCRdb reprocessed the RT-PCR reads via MiXCR and lists one record per CDR3 protein. The top ten hold roughly 11% of the sample, which has approximately 700,000 distinct CDR3 sequences, 15% to 18% seen once. The material sequenced was PBMCs from blood, taken 11 to 12 days after vaccination. These receptors were obtained from a man aged 50-60 years who received an inactivated influenza vaccine. The CDR3 runs from the conserved cysteine through the conserved F or W. A D gene is named only where the DNA matches it firmly. Only part of the rows carry a size: once, few, many, or a class if the clone is expanded.

CDR3nt: TGCAGTGCTGGACTAGCGGGAGGGCTGAACACCGGGGAGCTGTTTTTT; CDR3aa: CSAGLAGGLNTGELFF; v_gene: TRBV20-1; j_gene: TRBJ2-2; abundance: once; d_gene: TRBD2
CDR3nt: TGTGCCAGCAGTTTGGTTAGCGGGGGACTTAGCACAGATACGCAGTATTTT; CDR3aa: CASSLVSGGLSTDTQYF; v_gene: TRBV12-3/TRBV12-4; j_gene: TRBJ2-3; abundance: few; d_gene: TRBD2
CDR3nt: TGTGCCAGTAGTATTGGCGGGGGGTTCTACAATGAGCAGTTCTTC; CDR3aa: CASSIGGGFYNEQFF; v_gene: TRBV19; j_gene: TRBJ2-1; abundance: few; d_gene: TRBD2
CDR3nt: TGTGCCAGCAGTCGCCAGGGTTACCAGCCCCAGCATTTT; CDR3aa: CASSRQGYQPQHF; v_gene: TRBV6-1; j_gene: TRBJ1-5; abundance: .; d_gene: .
CDR3nt: TGTGCCAGCAGCCAAACCCGAGGTCAGGCAGGGTCATGGGAGCAGTTCTTC; CDR3aa: CASSQTRGQAGSWEQFF; v_gene: TRBV14; j_gene: TRBJ2-1; abundance: few; d_gene: .
CDR3nt: TGTGCCAGCAGCGTAGTAGCGAGTAGCACAGATACGCAGTATTTT; CDR3aa: CASSVVASSTDTQYF; v_gene: TRBV9; j_gene: TRBJ2-3; abundance: few; d_gene: .
CDR3nt: TGTGCCATCAAGGAGACAGGCCACCAAGAGACCCAGTACTTC; CDR3aa: CAIKETGHQETQYF; v_gene: TRBV10-3; j_gene: TRBJ2-5; abundance: .; d_gene: .
CDR3nt: TGTGCCAGCAGTTTAGCCGGGGGCGCGTTCTCTGGGGCCAACGTCCTGACTTTC; CDR3aa: CASSLAGGAFSGANVLTF; v_gene: TRBV27; j_gene: TRBJ2-6; abundance: few; d_gene: .
CDR3nt: TGTGCCAGCTCACCACCGACTAGCGGGGATGAGCAGTTCTTC; CDR3aa: CASSPPTSGDEQFF; v_gene: TRBV18; j_gene: TRBJ2-1; abundance: .; d_gene: TRBD2
CDR3nt: TGCAGTGCGTTAACACCCACCACGATCTACGAGCAGTACTTC; CDR3aa: CSALTPTTIYEQYF; v_gene: TRBV20-1; j_gene: TRBJ2-7; abundance: few; d_gene: .
CDR3nt: TGTGCCAGCAGTTGGGAGGGCACTGAAGCTTTCTTT; CDR3aa: CASSWEGTEAFF; v_gene: TRBV6-6; j_gene: TRBJ1-1; abundance: .; d_gene: .
CDR3nt: TGTGCCAGCAGTTTAGCCCCCTCAGATACGCAGTATTTT; CDR3aa: CASSLAPSDTQYF; v_gene: TRBV12-3/TRBV12-4; j_gene: TRBJ2-3; abundance: many; d_gene: .
CDR3nt: TGCAGTGCCCGGGACCCCTTAGTTTGGGCTGAAGCTTTCTTT; CDR3aa: CSARDPLVWAEAFF; v_gene: TRBV20-1; j_gene: TRBJ1-1; abundance: .; d_gene: .
CDR3nt: TGTGCCAGTAGTACCGGGACAGGGGTAGGGAATTCGCCCCTCCACTTT; CDR3aa: CASSTGTGVGNSPLHF; v_gene: TRBV19; j_gene: TRBJ1-6; abundance: .; d_gene: TRBD1
CDR3nt: TGTGCCAGCAGGTCACAGGGCGGGAACACTGAAGCTTTCTTT; CDR3aa: CASRSQGGNTEAFF; v_gene: TRBV28; j_gene: TRBJ1-1; abundance: .; d_gene: .
CDR3nt: TGTGCCTGGAGTTCAGGGGCCTACGAGCAGTACTTC; CDR3aa: CAWSSGAYEQYF; v_gene: TRBV30; j_gene: TRBJ2-7; abundance: .; d_gene: .
CDR3nt: TGTGCCAGCAGCCCCGTCTCTAGCGGGAGGGCAGGGGAGCTGTTTTTT; CDR3aa: CASSPVSSGRAGELFF; v_gene: TRBV4-2; j_gene: TRBJ2-2; abundance: .; d_gene: TRBD2
CDR3nt: TGCGCCAGCAGCTTGGCACTAGCGGGGGATGAGCAGTTCTTC; CDR3aa: CASSLALAGDEQFF; v_gene: TRBV5-1; j_gene: TRBJ2-1; abundance: many; d_gene: TRBD2
CDR3nt: TGTGCCAGCACCGGGGACCACCTCACAGATACGCAGTATTTT; CDR3aa: CASTGDHLTDTQYF; v_gene: TRBV9; j_gene: TRBJ2-3; abundance: few; d_gene: .
CDR3nt: TGCAGTGTCCCATCCGGGACTAGCGGAAACAATGAGCAGTTCTTC; CDR3aa: CSVPSGTSGNNEQFF; v_gene: TRBV20-1; j_gene: TRBJ2-1; abundance: .; d_gene: TRBD2
CDR3nt: TGTGCCAGCAGTTACTCGGGGACAGGGGGCGAAGAGACCCAGTACTTC; CDR3aa: CASSYSGTGGEETQYF; v_gene: TRBV6-2/TRBV6-3; j_gene: TRBJ2-5; abundance: many; d_gene: TRBD1
CDR3nt: TGTGCCTGTAAGGGGGTTCTTGGAAACACCATATATTTT; CDR3aa: CACKGVLGNTIYF; v_gene: TRBV30; j_gene: TRBJ1-3; abundance: .; d_gene: .
CDR3nt: TGTGCCAGTAGTACCCTTGGGGACAGGGTGAACACTGAAGCTTTCTTT; CDR3aa: CASSTLGDRVNTEAFF; v_gene: TRBV19; j_gene: TRBJ1-1; abundance: .; d_gene: TRBD1
CDR3nt: TGTGCCAGCAGTTCCGAGTCGGACCCCATGGGTGAAAAACTGTTTTTT; CDR3aa: CASSSESDPMGEKLFF; v_gene: TRBV28; j_gene: TRBJ1-4; abundance: .; d_gene: .
CDR3nt: TGTGCGAAGGGAGACGCCGGGGGCCCAGATACGCAGTATTTT; CDR3aa: CAKGDAGGPDTQYF; v_gene: TRBV2; j_gene: TRBJ2-3; abundance: few; d_gene: .
CDR3nt: TGTGCCAGCAGCTTAGCGTCCGCGGGAACCGAGACCCAGTACTTC; CDR3aa: CASSLASAGTETQYF; v_gene: TRBV7-9; j_gene: TRBJ2-5; abundance: .; d_gene: .
CDR3nt: TGCGCCAGCAGTCAATCGTGGGGGGGCTCCTACGAGCAGTACTTC; CDR3aa: CASSQSWGGSYEQYF; v_gene: TRBV23-1; j_gene: TRBJ2-7; abundance: .; d_gene: TRBD2
CDR3nt: TGCGCCAGCACCTCCGGGGGGGCCTCCAATAGCGAGACCCAGTACTTC; CDR3aa: CASTSGGASNSETQYF; v_gene: TRBV5-1; j_gene: TRBJ2-5; abundance: .; d_gene: TRBD2
CDR3nt: TGCAGTGCTAGAACCCTTCTGGCGGGATCAGAGACCCAGTACTTC; CDR3aa: CSARTLLAGSETQYF; v_gene: TRBV20-1; j_gene: TRBJ2-5; abundance: .; d_gene: .
CDR3nt: TGTGCCACCTGGGCTTCGAGTAATCAACTGTTTTTT; CDR3aa: CATWASSNQLFF; v_gene: TRBV6-2/TRBV6-3; j_gene: TRBJ1-4; abundance: .; d_gene: .
CDR3nt: TGTGCCAGCAGCCAAACCTCGATGCTAGCGGTTAGGTCCGGGGAGCTGTTTTTT; CDR3aa: CASSQTSMLAVRSGELFF; v_gene: TRBV6-2/TRBV6-3; j_gene: TRBJ2-2; abundance: many; d_gene: TRBD2
CDR3nt: TGTGCCAGCAGCTATACCATCACAGATACGCAGTATTTT; CDR3aa: CASSYTITDTQYF; v_gene: TRBV7-8; j_gene: TRBJ2-3; abundance: few; d_gene: .
CDR3nt: TGTGCCAGCAGGGCCATGGGGGTATTGAAAACAGATACGCAGTATTTT; CDR3aa: CASRAMGVLKTDTQYF; v_gene: TRBV7-2; j_gene: TRBJ2-3; abundance: many; d_gene: .
CDR3nt: TGTGCCAGCAGTCCCCGGGACCAACCAGGGAATGAGCAGTTCTTC; CDR3aa: CASSPRDQPGNEQFF; v_gene: TRBV9; j_gene: TRBJ2-1; abundance: many; d_gene: .
CDR3nt: TGTGCCAGCAGCGCTAGCGGGGGGATGATCAATGAGCAGTTCTTC; CDR3aa: CASSASGGMINEQFF; v_gene: TRBV9; j_gene: TRBJ2-1; abundance: .; d_gene: TRBD2
CDR3nt: TGTGCCACTAAAACCACAGGGTCCAGAGAGCAGCCCCAGCATTTT; CDR3aa: CATKTTGSREQPQHF; v_gene: TRBV7-2; j_gene: TRBJ1-5; abundance: few; d_gene: .
CDR3nt: TGTGCCAGCAGCTCAAGCGGGAGGCAATACAATGAGCAGTTCTTC; CDR3aa: CASSSSGRQYNEQFF; v_gene: TRBV7-2; j_gene: TRBJ2-1; abundance: few; d_gene: TRBD2
CDR3nt: TGTGCCAGCAGCTACCCTTTGGGGGCCGCCTTCTCGCCGGATCCAGATACGCAGTATTTT; CDR3aa: CASSYPLGAAFSPDPDTQYF; v_gene: TRBV28; j_gene: TRBJ2-3; abundance: .; d_gene: .
CDR3nt: TGTGCCAGCAGCTTATGGACTAGCGCGCACTTCTACTCCTACGAGCAGTACTTC; CDR3aa: CASSLWTSAHFYSYEQYF; v_gene: TRBV5-4; j_gene: TRBJ2-7; abundance: .; d_gene: TRBD2
CDR3nt: TGCGCCAGCAGCTTTGGGGGGGCTGCTGGGGCCAACGTCCTGACTTTC; CDR3aa: CASSFGGAAGANVLTF; v_gene: TRBV5-1; j_gene: TRBJ2-6; abundance: .; d_gene: .
CDR3nt: TGTGCCAGCAGCTCATCCAGCGAGAACGGCTACACCTTC; CDR3aa: CASSSSSENGYTF; v_gene: TRBV7-9; j_gene: TRBJ1-2; abundance: .; d_gene: .
CDR3nt: TGTGCCAGCAGTGAAAGAGGGGGACTTGGCTACACCTTC; CDR3aa: CASSERGGLGYTF; v_gene: TRBV6-1; j_gene: TRBJ1-2; abundance: .; d_gene: .
CDR3nt: TGTGCCAGCAGCATAGCGCTCTACAATGAGCAGTTCTTC; CDR3aa: CASSIALYNEQFF; v_gene: TRBV7-6; j_gene: TRBJ2-1; abundance: .; d_gene: .
CDR3nt: TGTGCCAGCTCCGGGACAGGGGACACCGGGGAGCTGTTTTTT; CDR3aa: CASSGTGDTGELFF; v_gene: TRBV12-3/TRBV12-4; j_gene: TRBJ2-2; abundance: many; d_gene: TRBD1
CDR3nt: TGCGCCAGCAGCCAAGATTTTGCGGAGACCCAGTACTTC; CDR3aa: CASSQDFAETQYF; v_gene: TRBV4-3; j_gene: TRBJ2-5; abundance: many; d_gene: .
CDR3nt: TGTGCCAGCAGGGGGGGGCAGTTCTCTGGAAACACCATATATTTT; CDR3aa: CASRGGQFSGNTIYF; v_gene: TRBV12-3/TRBV12-4; j_gene: TRBJ1-3; abundance: .; d_gene: .
CDR3nt: TGTGCCAGCAGCTTGTCCGGGACCGCTTCTGGAAACACCATATATTTT; CDR3aa: CASSLSGTASGNTIYF; v_gene: TRBV7-2; j_gene: TRBJ1-3; abundance: few; d_gene: .
CDR3nt: TGTGCCAGCACCCCGCGGGAGGTGCCCAATGAGCAGTTCTTC; CDR3aa: CASTPREVPNEQFF; v_gene: TRBV2; j_gene: TRBJ2-1; abundance: .; d_gene: TRBD2
CDR3nt: TGTGCCAGCAGCCAAGATCAGGGCGGGGCGCGAAAGACCCAGTACTTC; CDR3aa: CASSQDQGGARKTQYF; v_gene: TRBV3-1; j_gene: TRBJ2-5; abundance: .; d_gene: .
CDR3nt: TGTGCCAGCAGCCTAGGACGGACAGGGAATTCACCCCTCCACTTT; CDR3aa: CASSLGRTGNSPLHF; v_gene: TRBV14; j_gene: TRBJ1-6; abundance: .; d_gene: TRBD1
CDR3nt: TGTGCCAGTAGTATCGTCGTGAACCCCCAAGAGACCCAGTACTTC; CDR3aa: CASSIVVNPQETQYF; v_gene: TRBV19; j_gene: TRBJ2-5; abundance: .; d_gene: .